The clone carrying this T cell receptor beta chain was seen a handful of times. The antigen remains undetermined. Sequencing of cultured CD4+ T cell DNA used the Oncomine TCR Beta short-read assay. TCRdb re-derived calls from the PCR reads in MiXCR, one entry per CDR3 protein. The sample includes some 13,000 distinct CDR3 sequences, more than 35% of them seen just once. Indicated treatment: approximately nine-day PBMC culture with coronavirus spike peptide pools or control peptides (ViraFEST assay). The data are from a study of vaccination and CD4 T cells after COVID-19. The CDR3 is 15 amino acids. V shed 0 bases, J shed 6 bases, and the junction held 4 bases outside the gene matches. Germline-derived CDR1 and CDR2 are SGHVS and FQNEAQ.

The V and J genes are TRBV7-8 and TRBJ2-1; TRBD1 aligns across 8 bases. The sample was CD4+ T cells from blood, cultured in vitro. This TCR was recovered from a human donor who had recovered from COVID-19. CDR3 sequence (DNA): TGTGCCAGCAGCTTAGCGACAGGGGTCTTCAATGAGCAGTTCTTC. This sequence encodes CASSLATGVFNEQFF.